The clone carrying this T cell receptor (beta chain) occurred once. Its matching antigen is unknown. CDR3 size: 16 residues. The ends were cut back, 6 bases at V and 1 base at J, with 18 bases in the middle. The V gene's germline CDR1 is LGHDT and CDR2 YNNKEL (reference sequence). With molecular barcodes, quantitative 5'-RACE was used to make the TCR beta libraries. TCRdb reprocessed the 5' RACE reads with MiXCR, giving one entry per CDR3 protein. The sample shows 150,000 or so distinct CDR3 sequences, around a tenth of them seen only once. The data were taken from a study of CD8 T cells in ankylosing spondylitis. The study's findings and limits: Several of the motif variants were reported before in synovial fluid and blood from reactive arthritis. Significant enrichment of disease-linked clones was reportedly seen in matched ankylosing spondylitis synovial fluid. Ankylosing spondylitis blood appeared to be characterized by a TCR beta motif of about eight highly homologous variants.

The chain joins TRBV3-1 to TRBJ1-1; D might be TRBD1 (5 bases). The material sequenced was blood, either unsorted or a sorted T cell fraction (not recorded which). This receptor was identified in a male donor with ankylosing spondylitis or in good health (not recorded which). CDR3 sequence reads: CASSLEPGLWNTEAFF. CDR3 sequence (DNA): TGTGCCAGCAGTCTCGAACCGGGACTTTGGAACACTGAAGCTTTCTTT.